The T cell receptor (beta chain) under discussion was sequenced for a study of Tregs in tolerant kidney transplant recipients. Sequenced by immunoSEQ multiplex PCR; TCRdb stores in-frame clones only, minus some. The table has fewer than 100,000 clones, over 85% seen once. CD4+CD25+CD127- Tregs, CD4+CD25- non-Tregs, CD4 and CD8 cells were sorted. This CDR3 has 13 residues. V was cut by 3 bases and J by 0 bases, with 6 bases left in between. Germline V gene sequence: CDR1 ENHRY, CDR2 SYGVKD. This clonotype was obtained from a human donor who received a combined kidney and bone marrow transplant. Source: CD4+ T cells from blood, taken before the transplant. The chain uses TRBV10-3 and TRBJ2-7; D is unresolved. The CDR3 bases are TGTGCCATCAGTGAATCCGTCTCCTACGAGCAGTACTTC. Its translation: CAISESVSYEQYF.